This section outlines one T cell receptor beta chain sequence together with its context. The antigen remains undetermined. This record comes from a study of blood T cells in healthy people across ages. Deletions cut 1 base from V and 9 bases from J, with 13 bases between. Germline-derived CDR1 and CDR2 are MDHEN and SYDVKM. The CDR3 spans 14 residues. Points from the study as a whole: Correlation between TCR beta diversity and naive T cell percentage was strong. TCR beta diversity, measured per million T cells, fell in a roughly linear way with age. Long-lived donors exceeded aged donors in naive CD4+ cells and diversity.

For the second PCR, which ran for roughly 6 to 12 cycles, a sample-barcoded 5' primer and a J-beta primer mix were used. Each cDNA molecule was tagged by a template-switch adaptor with 12 random nucleotides. TCRdb analysed the 5' RACE reads with MiXCR anew, one entry per CDR3 protein. The sample lists roughly 1,800,000 distinct CDR3 sequences, 49% occurring once. This sequence joins TRBV28 and TRBJ2-1, with D possibly matching TRBD2 (5 bases). The sequence derives from a woman aged 40 to 49 in good health. The sequencing sample was made of blood. CDR3 region: CASSLYPQSGEQFF. The CDR3 bases are TGTGCCAGCAGTTTATATCCCCAAAGCGGTGAGCAGTTCTTC.